Presented here are 21 T cell receptor beta chains from one specimen sequenced in a study of blood T cell repertoires in COVID-19 (dated by TCRdb to 2020 to 2021). Library construction relied on the immunoSEQ multiplex PCR assay. In its TCRdb copy, this immuneACCESS table keeps in-frame sequences only and misses some clones. Where compared with another copy, unresolved V genes explain less than half of these, and the others have no known cause. In all, the sample holds roughly 77,000 clones, and around three quarters of those were seen once. In total, the top ten clones hold around 27% of the sample. Sequencing used peripheral blood. The receptors stem from a man in his 60s with active or convalescent COVID-19.

Points on this clone: This sample also contains other DNA sequences that code for the same CDR3. The chain joins TRBV4-2 to TRBJ2-6; 9 nucleotides line up with TRBD2. The CDR3 has 19 amino acids. Germline CDR1 is LGHNA and CDR2 is YNFKEQ. The ends lost 1 base at V and 2 bases at J; junction bases unmatched: 9. The CDR3 here is CASSQAMAGGPAGANVLTF. CDR3 sequence (DNA): TGTGCCAGCAGCCAAGCAATGGCGGGGGGGCCAGCTGGGGCCAACGTCCTGACTTTC.

This chain uses TRBV7-2 with TRBJ2-4, with TRBD2 as a possible D gene (7 bases). The germline CDR1 and CDR2 sequences are SGHTA and FQGNSA. Trimming removed 4 bases from V and 0 bases from J, with 16 bases in between. CDR3 length equals 17 residues. The CDR3, as DNA: TGTGCCAGCAGCTCGCAGGGAGGGGGGCTAGCCAAAAACATTCAGTACTTC. Translation gives CASSSQGGGLAKNIQYF.

This chain links TRBV7-9 with TRBJ2-1; TRBD2 might be the D (6 bases). CDR3 length: 15 amino acids. With 1 base removed from V and 2 bases from J, the gap between germline ends came to 9 bases. CDR1 is SEHNR, CDR2 FQNEAQ, per germline (reference sequence). The CDR3 protein is CASSLVRGPYNEQFF. In nucleotides, the CDR3 is TGTGCCAGCAGCTTAGTGCGGGGTCCCTACAATGAGCAGTTCTTC.

V usage is TRBV2 and J usage is TRBJ1-3; no definite D call. The V end was cut by 6 bases, the J end by 3 bases, with 3 bases between. Per germline, CDR1 SNHLY and CDR2 FYNNEI. This CDR3 contains 11 residues. This CDR3 is CASSLGNTIYF. DNA for the CDR3: TGTGCCAGCAGCCTTGGAAACACCATATATTTT.

The chain is built from TRBV28 and TRBJ2-2; TRBD1 aligns across 7 bases. J gave up 3 bases and V 1 base, and 14 bases lay outside the gene matches. Germline V gene lookup returns CDR1 MDHEN and CDR2 SYDVKM. The CDR3 totals 19 residues. The CDR3 loop reads CASSLLGQRGDWDTGELFF. The CDR3 region has the DNA TGTGCCAGCAGTTTATTGGGACAGCGCGGCGACTGGGACACCGGGGAGCTGTTTTTT.

This clone was counted ten times or more. The V and J genes are TRBV4-1 and TRBJ2-1; a weak D match, TRBD1 (5 bases). The CDR3 is made up of 15 amino acids. V was clipped by 4 bases and J by 7 bases, with 17 bases between them. Germline V gene lookup returns CDR1 MGHRA and CDR2 YSYEKL. In nucleotides, the CDR3 is TGCGCCAGCAGCCGACCTCTAGGGGTAGGGAATGAGCAGTTCTTC. This gives the protein CASSRPLGVGNEQFF.

This clone was seen a handful of times. The rearrangement uses TRBV5-6 and TRBJ2-7, with 9 bases fitting TRBD1. Looked up from germline, CDR1 is SGHDT and CDR2 is YYEEEE. V was clipped by 5 bases and J by 5 bases; unmatched bases: 5. This CDR3 has 13 amino acids. Written as DNA, the CDR3 is TGTGCCAGCAGGTCGGGACAGGGCGACGAGCAGTACTTC. Translating it yields CASRSGQGDEQYF. The entire variable domain, with the rest obtained from reference TRBV5-6 and TRBJ2-7, is as follows: DAGVTQSPTHLIKTRGQQVTLRCSPKSGHDTVSWYQQALGQGPQFIFQYYEEEERQRGNFPDRFSGHQFPNYSSELNVNALLLGDSALYLCASRSGQGDEQYFGPGTRLTVT.

The genes are TRBV18 and TRBJ2-1, with D perhaps TRBD1 (6 bases). With 6 bases removed from V and 13 bases from J, the gap between germline ends came to 25 bases. Germline CDR1 KGHSH, CDR2 LQKENI. The CDR3 spans 15 residues. The CDR3 DNA reads as TGTGCCAGCTCGAGAGACAGGAGGACATCAATAGACCAGTTCTTC. Encoded protein: CASSRDRRTSIDQFF.

The chain is built from TRBV6-5 and TRBJ1-1; D possibly corresponds to TRBD1 (5 bases). Germline CDR1 reads MNHEY; CDR2 reads SVGAGI. V dropped 2 bases and J dropped 4 bases, with 8 bases sitting between them. The CDR3 is made up of 13 amino acids. The CDR3 nucleotides read TGTGCCAGCAGTTACCCCGACAGCACTGAAGCTTTCTTT. It encodes CASSYPDSTEAFF.

CDR3 protein: CASSANLAPNEQFF. The CDR3 DNA sequence: TGTGCCAGCAGCGCGAATCTAGCACCCAATGAGCAGTTCTTC. The chain links TRBV11-2 to TRBJ2-1; a possible D gene is TRBD2 (5 bases). Trimming shortened V by 5 bases and J by 6 bases, and 14 bases separated the two germline ends. Per the germline V gene, CDR1 is SGHAT and CDR2 is FQNNGV. The CDR3 consists of 14 residues.

The rearrangement joins TRBV6-5 to TRBJ2-7, with D perhaps TRBD2 (7 bases). Germline assignment: CDR1 MNHEY and CDR2 SVGAGI. The CDR3 is made up of 14 amino acids. Deletions cut 2 bases from V and 2 bases from J, with 10 bases between. CDR3 sequence reads: CASSYGGAPYEQYF. The CDR3 DNA reads TGTGCCAGCAGTTACGGGGGGGCGCCCTACGAGCAGTACTTC.

This clone showed up just once. J is TRBJ2-7 and V is TRBV27; tentatively, D is TRBD1 (6 bases). V was cut by 2 bases and J by 5 bases, with 10 bases left in between. Germline V lookup: CDR1 MNHEY, CDR2 SMNVEV (reference sequence). The CDR3 has 13 residues. As DNA, the CDR3 is TGTGCCAGCAGTTTAAGACAGGTCGACGAGCAGTACTTC. It is translated as CASSLRQVDEQYF.

The chain carries TRBV3-1 (or the pseudogene TRBV3-2) and TRBJ1-3; D unclear. V was cut by 4 bases and J by 0 bases, with 7 bases left in between. Germline V gene lookup returns CDR1 LGHDT and CDR2 YNNKEL (reference sequence). This CDR3 spans 14 amino acids. The CDR3 DNA reads as TGTGCCAGCAGCCCTACCCGCTCTGGAAACACCATATATTTT. Its protein is CASSPTRSGNTIYF.

The chain uses TRBV18 and TRBJ1-3; D is ambiguous. Per germline, CDR1 KGHSH and CDR2 LQKENI. V lost 4 bases to trimming and J lost 2 bases, with 15 bases between them. The CDR3 loop spans 16 amino acids. CDR3 in DNA: TGTGCCAGCTCACGTAGCGGTGGGTCAGCTGGAAACACCATATATTTT. Amino acid sequence: CASSRSGGSAGNTIYF.

The rearrangement links TRBV6-6 to TRBJ1-1; no clear D gene. The germline CDR1 and CDR2 sequences are MNHNY and SVGAGI (reference sequence). The CDR3 has 14 amino acids. Trimming shortened V by 7 bases and J by 8 bases, and 20 bases separated the two germline ends. The CDR3 region is CASTLDTSQPEAFF. In nucleotides, the CDR3 is TGTGCCAGCACTCTCGACACCTCTCAACCCGAAGCTTTCTTT.

The chain is built from TRBV27 and TRBJ1-6, with 10 positions matching TRBD1. Germline V lookup: CDR1 MNHEY, CDR2 SMNVEV (reference sequence). The length of the CDR3 is 14 residues. Losses at the gene ends were 5 bases for V and 8 bases for J; bases not matched to a gene: 3. The CDR3 sequence is CASSQDRGYSPLHF. DNA of the CDR3: TGTGCCAGCAGTCAGGACAGGGGGTATTCACCCCTCCACTTT.

By share, this clone ranks as medium-sized. The identical CDR3 is also encoded by other nucleotide sequences in the sample. The chain recombines TRBV5-1 with TRBJ2-4; D is perhaps TRBD1 (6 bases). Germline V gene sequence: CDR1 SGHRS, CDR2 YFSETQ. V was shortened by 4 bases and J by 0 bases, with 14 bases between the two germline ends. The CDR3 sequence is 16 residues long. The CDR3 bases are TGCGCCAGCAGCACTCAGGGGTTGGGAGCCAAAAACATTCAGTACTTC. This encodes CASSTQGLGAKNIQYF.

The V gene is TRBV5-4, the J gene TRBJ2-1; 7 nucleotides agree with TRBD1. CDR1 and CDR2 from the germline V gene are SGHNT and YYREEE (reference sequence). This CDR3 has 16 residues. J lost 7 bases, V lost 3 bases, and 13 bases had no gene match. The CDR3 loop is CASSSPGPKQGNEQFF. The CDR3 DNA reads as TGTGCCAGCAGCTCCCCAGGCCCGAAACAGGGGAATGAGCAGTTCTTC.

This chain uses TRBV5-6 with TRBJ1-2; D may be TRBD1 (5 bases). The length of the CDR3 is 15 residues. Germline CDR1 is SGHDT and CDR2 is YYEEEE. V shed 2 bases and J shed 0 bases, with 11 bases lying between them. CDR3 nucleotide sequence: TGTGCCAGCAGCTTACTGGGGCAGGCTAACTATGGCTACACCTTC. Amino acid sequence: CASSLLGQANYGYTF. The full variable domain, with the rest looked up from reference TRBV5-6 and TRBJ1-2, is DAGVTQSPTHLIKTRGQQVTLRCSPKSGHDTVSWYQQALGQGPQFIFQYYEEEERQRGNFPDRFSGHQFPNYSSELNVNALLLGDSALYLCASSLLGQANYGYTFGSGTRLTVV.

V is TRBV28 and J is TRBJ1-5, with 10 bases fitting TRBD1. With V trimmed by 7 bases and J by 4 bases, 25 bases remained unmatched. Per germline, CDR1 MDHEN and CDR2 SYDVKM. This CDR3 has 21 amino acids. CDR3 region: CASKSRDRGGIVSRRNQPQHF. CDR3 sequence (DNA): TGTGCCAGCAAGTCCCGGGACAGGGGAGGAATTGTGTCGAGGAGGAATCAGCCCCAGCATTTT.

This clone was seen a handful of times. CDR3 nucleotides: TGTGCCAGCTCACAAGCCAATGAGCAGTTCTTC. Its protein product is CASSQANEQFF. V and J are TRBV18 and TRBJ2-1; unclear D gene. Trimming stripped 4 bases from V and 6 bases from J, with 4 bases between. The CDR3 extends over 11 amino acids. CDR1 and CDR2 (germline): KGHSH, LQKENI.